The sequence of this TCR beta chain was determined in a study of CD4 and CD8 cells across lung adenocarcinoma regions. TCRdb reprocessed the PCR reads via MiXCR and lists one record per CDR3 protein. The table includes 3,000 to 3,500 distinct CDR3 sequences, about 57% detected once. The patients had localized lung adenocarcinoma, a non-small cell subtype. The CDR3 has 14 residues. V was clipped by 10 bases and J by 12 bases, with 26 bases between them. Germline V gives CDR1 MRHNA, CDR2 SNTAGT. This clonotype was sampled from a female donor with lung adenocarcinoma. The CD4 and CD8 labels of this study may be unreliable. The gene calls are TRBV6-4 and TRBJ2-3, with D possibly matching TRBD1 (6 bases). Sequencing used CD4+ T cells from the center of a lung tumor. In nucleotides, the CDR3 is TGTGCCATCTGGGGGCTGGGAGCCAAAGACATTCAGTATTTT. Protein product: CAIWGLGAKDIQYF.